This T cell receptor (beta chain) was found in a study of cytomegalovirus exposure and HLA in healthy donors. In germline, CDR1 is SGHRS, CDR2 YFSETQ. The CDR3 is 14 amino acids. Trimming removed 4 bases from V and 2 bases from J, with 13 bases in between. With 60 Vbeta and 13 Jbeta primers, the PCR was carried out. Repertoires were generated with immunoSEQ multiplex PCR, while TCRdb's copy carries only in-frame clones and drops some. The top ten hold approximately 0.51% of the sample, which has about 180,000 clones, about four fifths seen once. Regarding the study as a whole: Many donors shared some public TCRs, even though most TCR sequences were rare. The study designated 150 to 200 TCR beta chains cytomegalovirus-associated. CMV antigen specificity of a few CMV-associated chains was confirmed in vitro.

In regard to this clone: Its antigen remains unidentified.

This TCR was recovered from a woman in her forties or fifties in good health and CMV-seronegative. The chain links TRBV5-1 to TRBJ2-7, with D perhaps matching TRBD2 (6 bases). Input material: PBMCs. The chain's CDR3 is CASSGRTDTYEQYF. The DNA for the CDR3 is TGCGCCAGCAGCGGGAGGACCGACACCTACGAGCAGTACTTC.